The T cell receptor beta chain under discussion was sequenced for a study of cytomegalovirus exposure and HLA in healthy donors. Study conclusions and caveats: Another analysis was done later, and it associated 16,951 TCR beta sequences with HLA alleles at 0.05 false discovery rate.

Turning to this clone: The antigen is undetermined.

V shed 4 bases and J shed 1 base, with 12 bases lying between them. Germline-derived CDR1 and CDR2 are SGHTA and FQGNSA. The CDR3 is 15 amino acids. Primers for the PCR totalled 60 Vbeta and 13 Jbeta. Clones were sequenced by immunoSEQ multiplex PCR, and TCRdb holds only the in-frame ones, with some missing. This sample has about 170,000 clones, with approximately 85% found just once. The sequenced material came from PBMCs. V is TRBV7-2 and J is TRBJ2-3; maybe TRBD2 (5 bases). The sequence derives from a young man in good health and CMV-seropositive. CDR3 DNA: TGTGCCAGCAGCTCCCTGGGTAGCGGCACAGATACGCAGTATTTT. This gives the protein CASSSLGSGTDTQYF. Complete variable domain (other parts from reference TRBV7-2 and TRBJ2-3): GAGVSQSPSNKVTEKGKDVELRCDPISGHTALYWYRQSLGQGLEFLIYFQGNSAPDKSGLPSDRFSAERTGGSVSTLTIQRTQQEDSAVYLCASSSLGSGTDTQYFGPGTRLTVL.